These T cell receptor beta chains were read from a single sample in a study of T cell responses to AZD1222 COVID-19 vaccine. Produced via immunoSEQ multiplex PCR; TCRdb's table is partial and in-frame only. Altogether 120,000 or so clones are present, 92% being singletons, with the ten largest covering about 1.1%. The specimen comprised peripheral blood, sampled on day 0 of AZD1222 vaccination. The receptors shown here come from an adult in good health. The CDR3 runs from the conserved cysteine through the conserved F or W. Fields, in order: J gene, D gene, clone size, V gene, CDR3 DNA, CDR3 protein. D genes are given only for firm matches. The size of a clone is reported for some rows only, either as once, few or many, or as a class for expanded clones.

>TRBJ1-2|TRBD1|-|TRBV29-1
TGCAGCGTTGGTGGGACAGGGGGCAGCTATGGCTACACCTTC
CSVGGTGGSYGYTF
>TRBJ2-1|TRBD2|-|TRBV9
TGTGCCAGCAGCGGGCGACTAGCGGGAGAAAATGAGCAGTTCTTC
CASSGRLAGENEQFF
>TRBJ1-5|-|few|TRBV7-8
TGTGCCAGCAGCCACGGCCGACAGAATCAGCCCCAGCATTTT
CASSHGRQNQPQHF
>TRBJ1-2|TRBD1|medium-sized|TRBV3-1/TRBV3-2
TGTGCCAGCAGCCTAGGACAGGAGGGGTATGGCTACACCTTC
CASSLGQEGYGYTF
>TRBJ1-1|-|-|TRBV30
TGTGCCTGGAGTGTGGAGACAGTTTCCGAAGCTTTCTTT
CAWSVETVSEAFF
>TRBJ2-7|TRBD2|-|TRBV5-1
TGCGCCAGCAAACTAGCGGTGAGCTCCTACGAGCAGTACTTC
CASKLAVSSYEQYF
>TRBJ2-1|-|-|TRBV28
TGTGCCACCGCCCCAGGGTCGAGGCCACCTTACAATGAGCAGTTCTTC
CATAPGSRPPYNEQFF
>TRBJ2-2|-|-|TRBV19
TGTGCCAGTAGTATAGACCCCAGGAGAGTCGAAGCCGGGGAGCTGTTTTTT
CASSIDPRRVEAGELFF
>TRBJ1-1|-|once|TRBV19
TGTGCCAGTAGCCCTAACTCCTATGGGGGTACTGAAGCTTTCTTT
CASSPNSYGGTEAFF
>TRBJ1-2|TRBD1|-|TRBV27
TGTGCCAGCAGTTTGGGCCCAAAGGGGACAGGTGCTCTCGGCTACACCTTC
CASSLGPKGTGALGYTF
>TRBJ1-5|-|-|TRBV3-1/TRBV3-2
TGTGCCAGCAGCCAAAGCCACCTCTTCAGCAATCAGCCCCAGCATTTT
CASSQSHLFSNQPQHF
>TRBJ1-1|-|-|TRBV2
TGTGCCAGCAAGGGGAATAGGAGAGGACACCGGAACACTGAAGCTTTCTTT
CASKGNRRGHRNTEAFF
>TRBJ2-1|-|-|TRBV6-5
TGTGCCAGCAGTTACGGGGGACTTTACAATGAGCAGTTCTTC
CASSYGGLYNEQFF
>TRBJ2-5|TRBD2|once|TRBV4-1
TGCGCCAGCAGCCTGTTCTGGACTAGCGGAAAAGAGACCCAGTACTTC
CASSLFWTSGKETQYF
>TRBJ1-2|-|once|TRBV7-8
TGTGCCAGCAGCCCCTCCCCAGGGCGCGGGCTCCAATATGGCTACACCTTC
CASSPSPGRGLQYGYTF
>TRBJ1-1|-|-|TRBV19
TGTGCCAGTAGTACCAGGGTGAGTACTGAAGCTTTCTTT
CASSTRVSTEAFF
>TRBJ2-5|-|-|TRBV6-5
TGTGCCAGCGTCCGTCGGGGAATACGGGAGACCCAGTACTTC
CASVRRGIRETQYF
>TRBJ2-2|-|once|TRBV19
TGTGCCAGTAATCGGGATAGCACCACCGGGGAGCTGTTTTTT
CASNRDSTTGELFF
>TRBJ2-7|-|-|TRBV5-6
TGTGCCAGCAGCTTTTTCGGGGAGGCGGGTTCCTACGAGCAGTACTTC
CASSFFGEAGSYEQYF
>TRBJ2-7|-|once|TRBV14
TGTGCCAGCAGCCCATCCTACGGATCCTACGAGCAGTACTTC
CASSPSYGSYEQYF